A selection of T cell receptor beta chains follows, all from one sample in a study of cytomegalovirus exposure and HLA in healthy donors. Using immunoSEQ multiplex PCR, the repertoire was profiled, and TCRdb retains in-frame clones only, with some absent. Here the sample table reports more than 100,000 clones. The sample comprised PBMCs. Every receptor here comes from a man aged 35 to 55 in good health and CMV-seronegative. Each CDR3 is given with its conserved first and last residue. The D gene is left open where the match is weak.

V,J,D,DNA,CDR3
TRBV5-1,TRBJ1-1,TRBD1,TGCGCCAGCAGGACCGGGACAGGGTCGCGAGCTTTCTTT,CASRTGTGSRAFF
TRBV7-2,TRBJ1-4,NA,TGTGCCAGCAGCTTAGGTTCAGGACTGAATGAAAAACTGTTTTTT,CASSLGSGLNEKLFF
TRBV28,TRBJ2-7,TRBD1,TGTGCCAGCAGGACCGGGACAGGGGGCTGGGAGCAGTACTTC,CASRTGTGGWEQYF
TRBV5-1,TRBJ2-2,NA,TGCGCCAGCAGCCAAGGTTCAGGAGGGGCCACCGGGGAGCTGTTTTTT,CASSQGSGGATGELFF
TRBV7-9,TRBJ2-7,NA,TGTGCCAGCAGCTTTCCCCTGGGGCAGGGGGGCCACGAGCAGTACTTC,CASSFPLGQGGHEQYF
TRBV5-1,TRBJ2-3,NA,TGCGCCAGCAGCCTGGGAGGAACAGATACGCAGTATTTT,CASSLGGTDTQYF
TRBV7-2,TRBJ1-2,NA,TGTGCCAGCAGCTCCCTCGATGGCTACACCTTC,CASSSLDGYTF
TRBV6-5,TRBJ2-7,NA,TGTGCCAGCAGACGAAGGGTGGCGGGGGCGGAGCAGTACTTC,CASRRRVAGAEQYF
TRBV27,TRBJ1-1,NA,TGTGCCAGCAGTTGGGGGGGCGGAAACACTGAAGCTTTCTTT,CASSWGGGNTEAFF
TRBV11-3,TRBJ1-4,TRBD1,TGTGTCAGCAGCTTAGAAGGGGGACAGCTTGAAAAACTGTTTTTT,CVSSLEGGQLEKLFF
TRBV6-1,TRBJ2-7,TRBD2,TGTGCCAGCAGTGAACTAGCGGGCTCCTACGAGCAGTACTTC,CASSELAGSYEQYF
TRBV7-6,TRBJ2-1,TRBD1,TGTGCCAGCAGCCTGGGACAGGGGTTTTACAATGAGCAGTTCTTC,CASSLGQGFYNEQFF
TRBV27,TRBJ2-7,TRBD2,TGTGCCAGCAGTTTATTCCCTAGCGGGGGGGCCTCCGAGCAGTACTTC,CASSLFPSGGASEQYF
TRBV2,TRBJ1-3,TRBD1,TGTGCCAGCAGAAGGGACAGGGGCTCTGGAAACACCATATATTTT,CASRRDRGSGNTIYF
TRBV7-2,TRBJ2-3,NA,TGTGCCAGCAGCTTAGTAGACAGACCTACAGATACGCAGTATTTT,CASSLVDRPTDTQYF
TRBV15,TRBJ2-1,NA,TGTGCCACCAGCATAGGAACGGAGTACAATGAGCAGTTCTTC,CATSIGTEYNEQFF
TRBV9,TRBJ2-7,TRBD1,TGTGCCAGCAGCGGGCCAGACAGGGCGAACGAGCAGTACTTC,CASSGPDRANEQYF
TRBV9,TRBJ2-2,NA,TGTGCCAGCACCACGACAAACACCGGGGAGCTGTTTTTT,CASTTTNTGELFF
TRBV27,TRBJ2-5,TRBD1,TGTGCCAGCAGTTTCATCCAGGGGGCCCAGTACTTC,CASSFIQGAQYF
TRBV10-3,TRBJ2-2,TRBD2,TGTGCCATCAGTGAGTTTAGACTAGCGGGGGGGAAACCGAACACCGGGGAGCTGTTTTTT,CAISEFRLAGGKPNTGELFF
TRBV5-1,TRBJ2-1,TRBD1,TGCGCCAGCAATGAGGGAAGGACAGGTTGGAGTGAGCAGTTCTTC,CASNEGRTGWSEQFF
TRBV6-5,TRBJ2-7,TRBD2,TGTGCCAGCATAGGCACGGGAGGGGCTCGGGAGCAGTACTTC,CASIGTGGAREQYF